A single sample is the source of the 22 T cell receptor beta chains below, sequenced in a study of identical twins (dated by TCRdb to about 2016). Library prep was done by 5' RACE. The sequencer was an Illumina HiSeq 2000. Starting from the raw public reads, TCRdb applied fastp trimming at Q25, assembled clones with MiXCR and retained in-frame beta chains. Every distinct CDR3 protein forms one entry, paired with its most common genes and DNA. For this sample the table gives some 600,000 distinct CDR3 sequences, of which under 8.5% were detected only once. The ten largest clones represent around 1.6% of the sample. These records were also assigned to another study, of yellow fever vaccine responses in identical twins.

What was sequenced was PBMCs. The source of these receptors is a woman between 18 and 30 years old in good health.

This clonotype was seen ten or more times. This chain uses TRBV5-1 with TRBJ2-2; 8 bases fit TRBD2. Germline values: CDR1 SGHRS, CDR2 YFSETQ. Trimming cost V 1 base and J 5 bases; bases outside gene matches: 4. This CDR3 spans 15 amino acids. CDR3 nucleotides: TGCGCCAGCAGCTTGTTCCAGCGGGGGACCGGGGAGCTGTTTTTT. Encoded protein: CASSLFQRGTGELFF.

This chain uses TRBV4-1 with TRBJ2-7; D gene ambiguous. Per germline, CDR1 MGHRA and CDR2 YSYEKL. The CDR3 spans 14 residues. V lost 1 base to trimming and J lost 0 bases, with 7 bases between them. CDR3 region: CASSQGPTSYEQYV. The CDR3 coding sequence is TGCGCCAGCAGCCAAGGACCGACCTCCTACGAGCAGTACGTC.

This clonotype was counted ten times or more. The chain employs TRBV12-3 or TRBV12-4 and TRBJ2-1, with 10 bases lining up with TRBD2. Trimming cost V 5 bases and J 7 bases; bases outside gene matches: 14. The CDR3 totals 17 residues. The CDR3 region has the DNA TGTGCCAGCAGTGAATATCTTGGGCTAGCGGGGGTAAATGAGCAGTTCTTC. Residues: CASSEYLGLAGVNEQFF.

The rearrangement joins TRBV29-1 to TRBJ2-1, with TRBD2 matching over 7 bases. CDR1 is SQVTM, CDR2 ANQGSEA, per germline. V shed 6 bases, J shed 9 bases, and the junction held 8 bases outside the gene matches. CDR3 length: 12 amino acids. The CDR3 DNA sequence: TGCAGCGTCGGGCGGGAGCTCGGTGAGCAGTTCTTC. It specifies CSVGRELGEQFF.

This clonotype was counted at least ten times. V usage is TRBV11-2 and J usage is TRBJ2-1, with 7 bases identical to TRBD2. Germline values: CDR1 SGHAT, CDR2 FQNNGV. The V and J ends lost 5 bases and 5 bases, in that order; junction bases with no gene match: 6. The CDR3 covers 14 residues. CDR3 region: CASSRAGLHNEQFF. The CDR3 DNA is TGTGCCAGCAGCCGAGCGGGACTTCACAATGAGCAGTTCTTC.

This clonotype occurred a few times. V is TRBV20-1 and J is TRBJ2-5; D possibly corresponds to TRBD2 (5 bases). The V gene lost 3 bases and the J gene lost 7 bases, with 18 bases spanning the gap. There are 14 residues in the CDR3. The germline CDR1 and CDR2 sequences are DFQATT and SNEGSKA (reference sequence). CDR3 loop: CSARRVLVGSTQYF. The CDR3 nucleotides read TGCAGTGCTAGGAGGGTTCTCGTGGGTTCGACCCAGTACTTC.

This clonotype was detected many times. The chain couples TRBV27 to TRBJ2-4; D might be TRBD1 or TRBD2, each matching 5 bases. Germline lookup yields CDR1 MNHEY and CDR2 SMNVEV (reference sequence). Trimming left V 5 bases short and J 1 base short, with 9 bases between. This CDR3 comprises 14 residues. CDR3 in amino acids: CASSGGSAKNIQYF. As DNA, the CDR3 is TGTGCCAGCAGTGGGGGTTCGGCCAAAAACATTCAGTACTTC.

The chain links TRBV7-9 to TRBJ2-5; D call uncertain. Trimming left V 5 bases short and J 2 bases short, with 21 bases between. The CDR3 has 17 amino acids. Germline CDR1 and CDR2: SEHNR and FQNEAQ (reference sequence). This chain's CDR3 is CASSPRLHYHPQETQYF. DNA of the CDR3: TGTGCCAGCAGCCCCAGACTTCACTACCACCCTCAAGAGACCCAGTACTTC.

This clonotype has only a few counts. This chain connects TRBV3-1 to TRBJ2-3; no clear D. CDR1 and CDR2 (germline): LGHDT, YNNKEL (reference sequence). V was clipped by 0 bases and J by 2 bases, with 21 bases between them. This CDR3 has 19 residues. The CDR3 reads CASSQDRVHDGVYTDTQYF. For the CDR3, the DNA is TGTGCCAGCAGCCAAGATCGGGTACATGATGGGGTCTACACAGATACGCAGTATTTT.

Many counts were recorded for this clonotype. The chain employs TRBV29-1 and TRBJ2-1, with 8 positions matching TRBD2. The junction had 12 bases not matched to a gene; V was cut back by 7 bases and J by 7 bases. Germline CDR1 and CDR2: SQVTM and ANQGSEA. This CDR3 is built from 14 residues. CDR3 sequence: CSGLLAAIRNEQFF. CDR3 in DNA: TGCAGCGGGTTACTAGCGGCCATTCGGAATGAGCAGTTCTTC.

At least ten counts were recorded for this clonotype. CDR3: CASSLFVSGRPTDTQYF. DNA of the CDR3: TGTGCCAGCAGCTTGTTTGTTAGCGGGAGGCCCACAGATACGCAGTATTTT. The chain combines TRBV5-5 with TRBJ2-3; 10 nucleotides agree with TRBD2. The ends lost 1 base at V and 2 bases at J; junction bases unmatched: 7. The CDR3 is 17 residues long. In germline, CDR1 is SGHKS, CDR2 YYEKEE (reference sequence).

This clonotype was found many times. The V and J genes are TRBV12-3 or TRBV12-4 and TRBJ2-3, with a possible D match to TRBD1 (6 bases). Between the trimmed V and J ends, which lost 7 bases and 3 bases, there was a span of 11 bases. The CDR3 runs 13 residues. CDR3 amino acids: CASMGQTTDTQYF. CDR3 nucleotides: TGTGCCAGCATGGGACAAACGACAGATACGCAGTATTTT.

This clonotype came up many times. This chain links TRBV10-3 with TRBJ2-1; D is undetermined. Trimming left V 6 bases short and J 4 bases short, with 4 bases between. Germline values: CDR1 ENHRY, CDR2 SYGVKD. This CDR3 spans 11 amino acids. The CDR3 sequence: CAIRSYNEQFF. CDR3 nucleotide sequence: TGTGCCATCAGATCGTACAATGAGCAGTTCTTC.

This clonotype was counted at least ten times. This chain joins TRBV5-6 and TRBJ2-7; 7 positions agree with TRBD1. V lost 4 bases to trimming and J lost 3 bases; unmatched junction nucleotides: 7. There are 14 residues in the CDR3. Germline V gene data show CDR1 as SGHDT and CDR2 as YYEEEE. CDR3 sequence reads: CASSTGQFDYEQYF. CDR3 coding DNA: TGTGCCAGCAGCACGGGACAGTTTGACTACGAGCAGTACTTC.

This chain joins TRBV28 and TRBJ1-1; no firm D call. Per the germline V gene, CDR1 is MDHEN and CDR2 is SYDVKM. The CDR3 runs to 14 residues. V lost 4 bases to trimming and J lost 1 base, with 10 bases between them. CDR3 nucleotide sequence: TGTGCCAGCAGTTCGGCCGGGCAGAACACTGAAGCTTTCTTT. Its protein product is CASSSAGQNTEAFF.

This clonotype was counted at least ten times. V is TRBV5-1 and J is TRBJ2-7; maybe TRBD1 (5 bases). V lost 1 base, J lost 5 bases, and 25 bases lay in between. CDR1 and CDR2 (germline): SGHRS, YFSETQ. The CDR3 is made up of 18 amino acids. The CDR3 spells CASSLLATALIRPHEQYF. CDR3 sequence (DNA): TGCGCCAGCAGCTTGTTGGCGACAGCCCTAATCAGACCCCACGAGCAGTACTTC. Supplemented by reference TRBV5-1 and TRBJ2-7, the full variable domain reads KAGVTQTPRYLIKTRGQQVTLSCSPISGHRSVSWYQQTPGQGLQFLFEYFSETQRNKGNFPGRFSGRQFSNSRSEMNVSTLELGDSALYLCASSLLATALIRPHEQYFGPGTRLTVT.

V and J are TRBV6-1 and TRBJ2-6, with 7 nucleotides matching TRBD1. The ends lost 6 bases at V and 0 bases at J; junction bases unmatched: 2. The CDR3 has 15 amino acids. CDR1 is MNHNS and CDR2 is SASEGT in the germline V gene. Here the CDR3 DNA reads TGTGCCAGCAGGACAGGGCGCTCTGGGGCCAACGTCCTGACTTTC. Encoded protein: CASRTGRSGANVLTF.

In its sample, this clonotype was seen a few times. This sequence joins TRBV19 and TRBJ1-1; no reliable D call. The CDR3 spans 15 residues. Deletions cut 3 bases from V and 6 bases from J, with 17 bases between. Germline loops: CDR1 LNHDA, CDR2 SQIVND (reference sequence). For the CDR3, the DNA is TGTGCCAGTAGTATTGTAAATCGAGACGTAGCTGAAGCTTTCTTT. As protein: CASSIVNRDVAEAFF.

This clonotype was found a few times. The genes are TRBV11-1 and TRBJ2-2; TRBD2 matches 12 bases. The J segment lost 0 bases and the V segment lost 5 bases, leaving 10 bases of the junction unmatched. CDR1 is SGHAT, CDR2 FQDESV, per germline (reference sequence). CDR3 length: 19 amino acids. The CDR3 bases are TGTGCCAGCAGCACCCGTGGCGGACTAGCGGGACCGAACACCGGGGAGCTGTTTTTT. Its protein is CASSTRGGLAGPNTGELFF.

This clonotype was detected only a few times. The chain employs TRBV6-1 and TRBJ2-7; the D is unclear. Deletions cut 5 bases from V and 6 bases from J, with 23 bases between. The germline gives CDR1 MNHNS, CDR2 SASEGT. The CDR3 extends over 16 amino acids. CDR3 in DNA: TGTGCCAGCAGTCCTAAGCCCGTCACTAAGAGTGGCGAGCAGTACTTC. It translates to CASSPKPVTKSGEQYF.

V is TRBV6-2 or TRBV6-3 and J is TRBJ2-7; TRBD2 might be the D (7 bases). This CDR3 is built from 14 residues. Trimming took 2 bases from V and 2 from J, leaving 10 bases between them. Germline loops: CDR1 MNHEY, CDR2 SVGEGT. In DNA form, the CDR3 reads TGTGCCAGCAGTTACGGGGGGGCCGCCTACGAGCAGTACGTC. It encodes CASSYGGAAYEQYV.

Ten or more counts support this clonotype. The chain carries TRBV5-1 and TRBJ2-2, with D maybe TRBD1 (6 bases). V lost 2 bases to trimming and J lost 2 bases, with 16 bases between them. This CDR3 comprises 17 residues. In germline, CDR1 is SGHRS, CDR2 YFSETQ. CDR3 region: CASSLPLQGPNTGELFF. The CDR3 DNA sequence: TGCGCCAGCAGCTTACCTCTTCAGGGGCCTAACACCGGGGAGCTGTTTTTT.